The rows below give T cell receptor beta chains drawn from one sample of a study of OX40 agonist ivuxolimab in advanced cancers. Profiling relied on immunoSEQ multiplex PCR, and the TCRdb table lists in-frame clones only, not all of them. Of fewer than 70,000 clones in the sample, approximately 86% were seen once. Material: CD4+ or CD8+ T cells sorted from blood, obtained in a trial of the OX40 agonist ivuxolimab. These receptors originate from an adult with an advanced solid tumor such as melanoma, head and neck, liver or kidney cancer. The CDR3 runs from the conserved cysteine through the conserved F or W. A D gene is named only where the DNA matches it firmly. A clone size is listed for some rows: how often the clone was seen (once, few, many), or a class if it is expanded.

v_call	clone_size	d_call	j_call	cdr3_nt	cdr3_aa
TRBV6-6	.	.	TRBJ1-2	TGTGCCAGCAGTCCCGGACCAGCTGGCTACACCTTC	CASSPGPAGYTF
TRBV19	few	TRBD1	TRBJ2-7	TGTGCCAGTAGTGCCCGACAGGGGGGCTACGAGCAGTACTTC	CASSARQGGYEQYF
TRBV7-9	.	TRBD1	TRBJ1-2	TGTGCCAGCAGCCCACCGATCTGGGACAGGGACGGCTACACCTTC	CASSPPIWDRDGYTF
TRBV9	.	TRBD1	TRBJ2-2	TGTGCCAGCAGCCTGCGACAGGGGGCAGCCGGGGAGCTGTTTTTT	CASSLRQGAAGELFF
TRBV4-1	.	TRBD1	TRBJ2-1	TGCGCCAGCAGCCAAGATCCAGGGGGAGAGCAGTTCTTC	CASSQDPGGEQFF
TRBV6-5	.	.	TRBJ1-5	TGTGCCAGCAGGGAAAATAACCGCAATCAGCCCCAGCATTTT	CASRENNRNQPQHF
TRBV5-1	.	.	TRBJ1-4	TGCGCCAGCAGGCCCGACGGAACTAATGAAAAACTGTTTTTT	CASRPDGTNEKLFF
TRBV5-6	.	TRBD2	TRBJ2-1	TGTGCCAGCAGACCTAGCGGGAGGGTTTACAATGAGCAGTTCTTC	CASRPSGRVYNEQFF
TRBV5-5	once	.	TRBJ2-7	TGTGCCAGCAGCTTGCAGGGTTCAAGGGAGCAGTACTTC	CASSLQGSREQYF
TRBV6-5	.	.	TRBJ2-2	TGTGCCAGCAGTTACTCGAGGGGTTCCCGAGGAGGGGAGCTGTTTTTT	CASSYSRGSRGGELFF
TRBV10-3	.	TRBD1	TRBJ1-2	TGTGCCATCAGTTTGGACAGGTTGGAGGGCTACACCTTC	CAISLDRLEGYTF
TRBV5-5	.	.	TRBJ2-6	TGTGCCAGCAGCGGAAATTATGGGGCCAACGTCCTGACTTTC	CASSGNYGANVLTF
TRBV10-2	.	.	TRBJ2-4	TGCGCCAGCAGTGAGCCATCGACAGGATCGGCCAAAAACATTCAGTACTTC	CASSEPSTGSAKNIQYF
TRBV5-1	.	TRBD1	TRBJ1-2	TGCGCCAGCAGCTTGTCCCCGGGACAGGAGGCTTATGGCTACACCTTC	CASSLSPGQEAYGYTF
TRBV5-6	once	TRBD1	TRBJ1-2	TGTGCCAGCAGCCCAGGGGACAGGGTCTTGTATGGCTACACCTTC	CASSPGDRVLYGYTF